This record covers a single TCR beta chain. Antigen unknown. The source of the sample is a study of cytomegalovirus exposure and HLA in healthy donors. Study summary: In an early release, HLA-typed donors contributed tens of millions of unique TCR sequences. Study-wide results and limits: Investigators reported over 150 TCR beta chains as tied to cytomegalovirus. In a later analysis, several top co-occurrence clusters appeared linked to parvovirus B19, influenza, CMV and Epstein-Barr virus. 87-base-pair reads could not separate some V segments, including TRBV6-2 and TRBV6-3.

Researchers ran the PCR with 60 Vbeta and 13 Jbeta primers. Assay used: immunoSEQ multiplex PCR; TCRdb lists only in-frame clones, some missing. The sample holds 100,000 to 150,000 clones, approximately 81% seen once. V gave up 4 bases and J gave up 5 bases; unmatched junction bases: 12. The CDR3 extends over 16 amino acids. Germline loops: CDR1 SGHRS, CDR2 YFSETQ. The TCR originated in a man younger than 30 in good health and CMV-seropositive. The material sequenced was PBMCs. This chain connects TRBV5-1 to TRBJ2-5, with 9 nucleotides matching TRBD1. In DNA, the CDR3 is TGCGCCAGCAGCGGAATACAGGGGGCGCGCTCGGAGACCCAGTACTTC. Protein sequence: CASSGIQGARSETQYF.